This T cell receptor beta chain was observed in a study of blood T cell repertoires in COVID-19. Study context: T cells, B-cell-depleted T cells, or PBMCs supplied cDNA or gDNA.

The germline gives CDR1 SGHDT, CDR2 YYEEEE. CDR3 length: 15 amino acids. V was trimmed by 4 bases and J by 3 bases, leaving 17 bases between them. Study processing details: Cell counts per sample came from amplifying reference gene primers. Clones were sequenced by immunoSEQ multiplex PCR, and TCRdb holds only the in-frame ones, with some missing. V and J calls and clone size are copied from that table; D and trimming were computed from the DNA. The sample includes under 300,000 clones, about four fifths of them seen just once. This sequence was found in a young man who had recovered from COVID-19. Sequencing was performed on peripheral blood. This chain joins TRBV5-6 and TRBJ2-7; a weak D match, TRBD1 (6 bases). DNA of the CDR3: TGTGCCAGCAGCCCCCCGACAGGACCCCACTACGAGCAGTACTTC. This codes for CASSPPTGPHYEQYF.